This entry is about one TCR beta chain. This entry is derived from a study of T cell changes during pregnancy in multiple sclerosis. Germline CDR1 SEHNR, CDR2 FQNEAQ (reference sequence). V lost 4 bases, J lost 2 bases, and 3 bases stayed unmatched. The CDR3 extends over 16 amino acids. The table came from immunoSEQ multiplex PCR; TCRdb's copy has only in-frame clones and leaves some out. The table lists about 13,000 clones, roughly 90% of them singletons. The V gene is TRBV7-9, the J gene TRBJ2-3, with 13 bases fitting TRBD2. The input for sequencing was CD8+ T cells from peripheral blood mononuclear cells, taken after pregnancy. This TCR derives from a female donor in good health, enrolled as a control in a pregnancy study. CDR3 sequence reads: CASSSGTSGATDTQYF. CDR3 coding DNA: TGTGCCAGCAGCTCGGGGACTAGCGGGGCCACAGATACGCAGTATTTT.